Sequencing of this TCR beta chain was carried out in a study of post-analysis software for immune sequencing data. Overall study results and limits: The five TRBV segments detected at higher frequency in patients than in controls included TRBV5-6, TRBV5-1 and TRBV20-1.

V was cut by 0 bases and J by 5 bases, with 13 bases left in between. The CDR3 is made up of 15 amino acids. As concerns this clonotype: Its matching antigen is unknown.

The library was made from cDNA and included unique molecular identifiers. TCRdb passed the PCR reads through MiXCR, listing each CDR3 protein once. Of more than 500,000 distinct CDR3 sequences listed, approximately 34% are singletons. This chain uses TRBV12-3 or TRBV12-4 with TRBJ2-5; D gene ambiguous. The source is a girl under 18 with multiple sclerosis. The material sequenced was blood. CDR3 loop: CASSLALLIRETQYF. The CDR3 region has the DNA TGTGCCAGCAGTTTAGCATTGCTGATCCGGGAGACCCAGTACTTC.